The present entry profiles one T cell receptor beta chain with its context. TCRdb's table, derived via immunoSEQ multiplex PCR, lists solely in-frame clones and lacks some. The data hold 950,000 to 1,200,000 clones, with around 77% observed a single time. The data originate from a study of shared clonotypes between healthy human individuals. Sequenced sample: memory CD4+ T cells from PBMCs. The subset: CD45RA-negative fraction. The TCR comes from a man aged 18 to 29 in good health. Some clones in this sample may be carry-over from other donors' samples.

DNA of the CDR3: TGTGCCAGTAGTATCCAAAGCGGGGGCGGGTATGGCTACACCTTC. It is translated as CASSIQSGGGYGYTF. The chain is built from TRBV19 and TRBJ1-2, with D possibly matching TRBD1 (6 bases). Trimming stripped 3 bases from V and 5 bases from J, with 16 bases between. CDR3 size: 15 residues. CDR1 is LNHDA, CDR2 SQIVND, per germline (reference sequence).